This record covers a single T cell receptor beta chain. Its antigen is currently unknown. Trimming took off 2 bases at V and 3 bases at J, with 11 bases between the two ends. CDR3 length: 14 residues. Germline V lookup: CDR1 MNHNS, CDR2 SASEGT. The patients had HPV-negative, locally advanced oral cavity squamous cell carcinoma. The data stem from a study of neoadjuvant anti-PD-1 for oral cavity cancer. Study context: Non-progressing patients received a fourth nivolumab dose near day 43, then surgery on days 50-56.

Study outcomes and limitations: PBMC Gini-index clonality exceeded responders' in non-responders post-nivolumab.

Most PBMC samples had approximately 440 ng input DNA in six replicates. Repertoires were generated with immunoSEQ multiplex PCR, while TCRdb's copy carries only in-frame clones and drops some. This table holds 14,000 or so clones, 60% to 70% found once. The origin of this receptor is a person aged 35-79 years with oral cavity squamous cell carcinoma. This chain links TRBV6-1 with TRBJ2-7; the D gene is possibly TRBD1 (6 bases). Sequenced here: PBMCs, sampled before nivolumab (anti-PD-1) treatment. The CDR3 bases are TGTGCCAGCAGTGAACGTACAGGGAGCTACGAGCAGTACTTC. Translated: CASSERTGSYEQYF.